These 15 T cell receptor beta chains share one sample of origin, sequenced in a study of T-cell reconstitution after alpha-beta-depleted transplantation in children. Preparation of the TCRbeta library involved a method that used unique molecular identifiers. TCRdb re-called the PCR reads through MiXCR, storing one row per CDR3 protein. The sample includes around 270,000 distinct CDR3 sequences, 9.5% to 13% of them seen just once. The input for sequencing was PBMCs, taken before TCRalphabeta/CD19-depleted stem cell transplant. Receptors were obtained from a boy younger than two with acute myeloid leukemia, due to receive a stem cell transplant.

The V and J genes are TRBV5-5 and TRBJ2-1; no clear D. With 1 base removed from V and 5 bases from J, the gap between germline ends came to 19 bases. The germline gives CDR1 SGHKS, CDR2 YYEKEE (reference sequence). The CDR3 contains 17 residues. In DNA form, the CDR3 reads TGTGCCAGCAGCTTGTTCTCGCGCGGCGGCCCAAACAATGAGCAGTTCTTC. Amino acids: CASSLFSRGGPNNEQFF. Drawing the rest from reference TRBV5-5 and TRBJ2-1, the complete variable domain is DAGVTQSPTHLIKTRGQQVTLRCSPISGHKSVSWYQQVLGQGPQFIFQYYEKEERGRGNFPDRFSARQFPNYSSELNVNALLLGDSALYLCASSLFSRGGPNNEQFFGPGTRLTVL.

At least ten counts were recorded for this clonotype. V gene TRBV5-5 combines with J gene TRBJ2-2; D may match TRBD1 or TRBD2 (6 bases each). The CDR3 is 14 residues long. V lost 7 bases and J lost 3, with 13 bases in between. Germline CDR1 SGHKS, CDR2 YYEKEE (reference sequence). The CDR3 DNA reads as TGTGCCAGCGCCCCGAGGGGGGACACCGGGGAGCTGTTTTTT. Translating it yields CASAPRGDTGELFF.

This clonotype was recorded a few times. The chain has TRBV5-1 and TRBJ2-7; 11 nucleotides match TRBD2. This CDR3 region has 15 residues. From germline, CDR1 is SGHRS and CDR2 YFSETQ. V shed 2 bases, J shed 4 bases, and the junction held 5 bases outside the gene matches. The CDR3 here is CASSLPTSGSYEQYF. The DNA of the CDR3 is TGCGCCAGCAGCTTACCCACTAGCGGGAGTTACGAGCAGTACTTC. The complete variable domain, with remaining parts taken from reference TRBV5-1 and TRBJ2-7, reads KAGVTQTPRYLIKTRGQQVTLSCSPISGHRSVSWYQQTPGQGLQFLFEYFSETQRNKGNFPGRFSGRQFSNSRSEMNVSTLELGDSALYLCASSLPTSGSYEQYFGPGTRLTVT.

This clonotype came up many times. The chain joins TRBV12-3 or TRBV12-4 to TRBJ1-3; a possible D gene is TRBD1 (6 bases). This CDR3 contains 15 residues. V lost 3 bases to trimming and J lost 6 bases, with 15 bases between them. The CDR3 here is CASSLLGGLANTIYF. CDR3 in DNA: TGTGCCAGCAGTTTGCTAGGGGGTTTAGCAAACACCATATATTTT.

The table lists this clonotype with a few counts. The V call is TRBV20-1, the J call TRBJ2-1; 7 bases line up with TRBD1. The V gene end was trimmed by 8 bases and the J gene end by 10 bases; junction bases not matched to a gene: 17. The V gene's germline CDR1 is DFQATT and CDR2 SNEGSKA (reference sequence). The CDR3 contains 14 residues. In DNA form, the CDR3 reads TGCAGTCCAGCTACCCTGACAGGGCTTAGGGAGCAGTTCTTC. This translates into CSPATLTGLREQFF.

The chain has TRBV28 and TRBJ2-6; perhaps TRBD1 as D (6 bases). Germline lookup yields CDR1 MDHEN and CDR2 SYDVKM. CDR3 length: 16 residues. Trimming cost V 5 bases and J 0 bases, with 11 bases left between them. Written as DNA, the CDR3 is TGTGCCAGCAGTGGGGGACACTACTCTGGGGCCAACGTCCTGACTTTC. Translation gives CASSGGHYSGANVLTF. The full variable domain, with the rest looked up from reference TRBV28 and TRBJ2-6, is DVKVTQSSRYLVKRTGEKVFLECVQDMDHENMFWYRQDPGLGLRLIYFSYDVKMKEKGDIPEGYSVSREKKERFSLILESASTNQTSMYLCASSGGHYSGANVLTFGAGSRLTVL.

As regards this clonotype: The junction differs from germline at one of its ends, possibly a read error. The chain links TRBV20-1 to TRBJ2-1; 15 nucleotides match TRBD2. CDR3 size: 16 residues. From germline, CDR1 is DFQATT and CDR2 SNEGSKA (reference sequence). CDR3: CCARDRGTSGRNEQFF. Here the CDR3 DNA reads TGCTGTGCTAGAGATCGGGGGACTAGCGGGAGGAATGAGCAGTTCTTC.

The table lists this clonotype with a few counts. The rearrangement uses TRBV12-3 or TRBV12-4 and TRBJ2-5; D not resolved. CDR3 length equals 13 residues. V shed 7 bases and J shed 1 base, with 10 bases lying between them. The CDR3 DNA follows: TGTGCCAGCACCCCTGGCCTCCAAGAGACCCAGTACTTC. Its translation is CASTPGLQETQYF.

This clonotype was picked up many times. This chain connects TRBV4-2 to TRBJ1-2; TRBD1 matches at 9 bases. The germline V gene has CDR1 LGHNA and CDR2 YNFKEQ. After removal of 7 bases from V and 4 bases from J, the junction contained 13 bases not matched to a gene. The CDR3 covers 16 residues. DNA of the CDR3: TGTGCCAGCACCCGGACCCCGGACAGGGGTGGCTATGGCTACACCTTC. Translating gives CASTRTPDRGGYGYTF.

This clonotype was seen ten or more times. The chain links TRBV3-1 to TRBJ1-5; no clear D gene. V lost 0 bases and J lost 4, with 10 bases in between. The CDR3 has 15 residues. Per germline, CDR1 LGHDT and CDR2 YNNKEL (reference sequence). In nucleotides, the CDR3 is TGTGCCAGCAGCCAAGATGAGGGCCCGAATCAGCCCCAGCATTTT. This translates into CASSQDEGPNQPQHF.

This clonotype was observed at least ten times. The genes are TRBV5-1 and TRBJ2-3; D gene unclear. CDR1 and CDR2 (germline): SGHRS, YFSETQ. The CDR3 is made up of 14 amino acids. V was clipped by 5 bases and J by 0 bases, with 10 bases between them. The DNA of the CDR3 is TGCGCCAGCAGAGATATTTCTAGCACAGATACGCAGTATTTT. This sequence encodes CASRDISSTDTQYF.

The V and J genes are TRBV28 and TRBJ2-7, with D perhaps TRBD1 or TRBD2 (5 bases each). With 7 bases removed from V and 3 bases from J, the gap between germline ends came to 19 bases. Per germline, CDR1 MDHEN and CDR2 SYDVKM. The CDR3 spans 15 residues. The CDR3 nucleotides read TGTGCCAGCACCCCCTTCCGGGACGGATACTACGAGCAGTACTTC. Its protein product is CASTPFRDGYYEQYF.

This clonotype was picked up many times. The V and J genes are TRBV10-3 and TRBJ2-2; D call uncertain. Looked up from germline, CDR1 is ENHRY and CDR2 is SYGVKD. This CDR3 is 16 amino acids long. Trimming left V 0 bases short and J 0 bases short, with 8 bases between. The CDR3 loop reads CAISESIGPNTGELFF. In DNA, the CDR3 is TGTGCCATCAGTGAGTCGATAGGCCCGAACACCGGGGAGCTGTTTTTT.

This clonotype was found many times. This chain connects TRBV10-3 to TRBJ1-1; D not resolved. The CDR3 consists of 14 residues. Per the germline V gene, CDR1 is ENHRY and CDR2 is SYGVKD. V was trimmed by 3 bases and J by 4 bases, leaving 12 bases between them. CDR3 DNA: TGTGCCATCAGTGATTTAGGTTGGAGCACTGAAGCTTTCTTT. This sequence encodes CAISDLGWSTEAFF.

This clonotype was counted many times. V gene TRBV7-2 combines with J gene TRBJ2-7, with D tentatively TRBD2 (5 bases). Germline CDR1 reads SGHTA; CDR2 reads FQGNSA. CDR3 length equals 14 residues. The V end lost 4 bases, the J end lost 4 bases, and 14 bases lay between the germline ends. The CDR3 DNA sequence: TGTGCCAGCAGCTCAACCCCGGGGTGGTACGAGCAGTACTTC. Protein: CASSSTPGWYEQYF.